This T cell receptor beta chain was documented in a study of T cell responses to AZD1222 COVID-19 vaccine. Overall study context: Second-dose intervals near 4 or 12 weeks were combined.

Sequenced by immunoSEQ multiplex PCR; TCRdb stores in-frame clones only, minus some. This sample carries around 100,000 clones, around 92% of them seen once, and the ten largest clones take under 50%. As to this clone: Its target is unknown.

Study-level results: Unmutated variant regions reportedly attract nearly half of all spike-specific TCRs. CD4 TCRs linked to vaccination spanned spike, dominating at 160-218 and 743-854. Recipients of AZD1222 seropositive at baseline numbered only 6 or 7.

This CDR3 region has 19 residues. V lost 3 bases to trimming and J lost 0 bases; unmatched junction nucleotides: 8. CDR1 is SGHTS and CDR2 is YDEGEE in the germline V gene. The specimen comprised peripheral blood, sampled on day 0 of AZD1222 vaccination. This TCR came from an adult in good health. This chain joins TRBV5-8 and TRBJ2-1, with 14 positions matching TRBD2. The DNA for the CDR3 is TGTGCCAGCAGCTGGGGACTAGCGGGAGCCGCTAGCTCCTACAATGAGCAGTTCTTC. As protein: CASSWGLAGAASSYNEQFF.